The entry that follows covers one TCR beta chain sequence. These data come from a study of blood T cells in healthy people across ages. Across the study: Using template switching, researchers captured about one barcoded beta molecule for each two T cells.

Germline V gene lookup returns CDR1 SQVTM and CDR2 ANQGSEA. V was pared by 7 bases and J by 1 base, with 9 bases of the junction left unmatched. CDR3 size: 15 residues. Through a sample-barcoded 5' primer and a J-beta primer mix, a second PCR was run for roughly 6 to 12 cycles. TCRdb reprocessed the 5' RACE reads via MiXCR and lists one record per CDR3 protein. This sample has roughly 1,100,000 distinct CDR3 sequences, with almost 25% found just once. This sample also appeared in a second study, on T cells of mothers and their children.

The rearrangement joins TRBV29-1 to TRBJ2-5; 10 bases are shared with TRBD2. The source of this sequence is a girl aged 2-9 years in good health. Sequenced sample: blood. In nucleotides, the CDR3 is TGCAGCGGGAAAATAGCGGGAGGATTCCAAGAGACCCAGTACTTC. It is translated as CSGKIAGGFQETQYF.